The present TCR beta chain was sequenced within a study of response to subunit inactivated influenza vaccine. A few counts support this clonotype. TCRdb processed the RT-PCR reads anew with MiXCR; each CDR3 protein has one entry. The data show about 540,000 distinct CDR3 sequences, with approximately 22% seen just once and under 3.5% held by the top ten. The CDR3 totals 15 residues. V was clipped by 2 bases and J by 4 bases; unmatched bases: 5. Germline CDR1 reads SGHDN; CDR2 reads FVKESK. The same sample was also used in a study of T cells expressing NK-cell markers. That source adds: As the method of synthesis, 5'RACE template switching with UMIs yielded TCR beta cDNA. Dominant NKG2C+ clonotypes in 6 or 7 donors made up about 1.0-8% of CD8+ T cells.

The receptor's source is a man aged 50 to 60 who received an inactivated influenza vaccine. The sample in question was CD4+ T cells sorted from PBMCs, obtained about 13 days after vaccination. The J gene is TRBJ2-5, the V gene TRBV14, with 9 bases fitting TRBD2. The CDR3 protein is CASSQLAGPSETQYF. CDR3 coding DNA: TGTGCCAGCAGCCAACTAGCGGGACCGTCAGAGACCCAGTACTTC.